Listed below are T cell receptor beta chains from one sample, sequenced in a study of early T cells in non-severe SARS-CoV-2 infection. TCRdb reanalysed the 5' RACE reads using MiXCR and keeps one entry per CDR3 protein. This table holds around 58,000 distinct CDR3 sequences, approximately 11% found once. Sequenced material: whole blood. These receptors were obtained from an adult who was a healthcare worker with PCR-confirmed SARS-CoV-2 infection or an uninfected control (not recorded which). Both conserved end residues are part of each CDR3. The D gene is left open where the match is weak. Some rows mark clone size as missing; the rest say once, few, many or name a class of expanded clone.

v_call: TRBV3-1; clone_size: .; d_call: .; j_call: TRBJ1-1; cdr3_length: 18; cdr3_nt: TGTGCCAGCAGCCAATATGTCTTAGACAGTCAGGAGGACACTGAAGCTTTCTTT; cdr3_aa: CASSQYVLDSQEDTEAFF
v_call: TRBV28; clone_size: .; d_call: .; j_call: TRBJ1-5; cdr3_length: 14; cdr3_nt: TGTGCCAGCAGTTTACCACAGAGGAAACAGCCCCAGCATTTT; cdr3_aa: CASSLPQRKQPQHF
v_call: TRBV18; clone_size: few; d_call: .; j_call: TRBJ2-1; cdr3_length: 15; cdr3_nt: TGTGCCAGCTCACCATGGCCGCAGCCAAGTTATGAGCAGTTCTTC; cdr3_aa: CASSPWPQPSYEQFF
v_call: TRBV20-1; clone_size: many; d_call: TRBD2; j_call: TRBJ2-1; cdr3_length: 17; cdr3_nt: TGCAGTGCCGCTCGACTAGCGGGAGGTTTGGTCTACAATGAGCAGTTCTTC; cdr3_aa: CSAARLAGGLVYNEQFF
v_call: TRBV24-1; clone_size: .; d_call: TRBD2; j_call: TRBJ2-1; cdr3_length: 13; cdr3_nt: TGTGCCACCAAGAGGCGGGGGGAAAATGAGCAGTTCTTC; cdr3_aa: CATKRRGENEQFF
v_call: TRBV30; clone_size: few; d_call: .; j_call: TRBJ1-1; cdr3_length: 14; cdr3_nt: TGTGCCTGGAGTGTATACGCAGCAAACACTGAAGCTTTCTTT; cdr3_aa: CAWSVYAANTEAFF
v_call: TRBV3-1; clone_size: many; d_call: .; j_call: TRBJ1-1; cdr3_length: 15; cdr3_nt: TGTGCCAGCAGCCACCGCCAGGACATGAACACTGAAGCTTTCTTT; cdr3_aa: CASSHRQDMNTEAFF
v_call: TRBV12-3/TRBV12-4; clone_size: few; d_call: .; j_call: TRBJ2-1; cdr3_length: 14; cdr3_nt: TGTGCCAGCATCCTGGACAGCCCCTACAATGAGCAGTTCTTC; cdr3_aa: CASILDSPYNEQFF
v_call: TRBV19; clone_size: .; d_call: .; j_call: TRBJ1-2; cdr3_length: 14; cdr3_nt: TGTGCCAGTAGTAGGAAGGCGGAAAACTATGGCTACACCTTC; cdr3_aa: CASSRKAENYGYTF
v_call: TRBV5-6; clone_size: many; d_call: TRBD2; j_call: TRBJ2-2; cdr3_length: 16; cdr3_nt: TGTGCCAGCAGCAGCGGACTAGCGGGGTCAGCCGGGGAGCTGTTTTTT; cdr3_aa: CASSSGLAGSAGELFF
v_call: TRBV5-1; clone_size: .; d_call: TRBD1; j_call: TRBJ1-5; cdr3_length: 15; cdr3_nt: TGCGCCAGCAGCCCTTATCCGGGACAGGATCAGCCCCAGCATTTT; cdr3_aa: CASSPYPGQDQPQHF
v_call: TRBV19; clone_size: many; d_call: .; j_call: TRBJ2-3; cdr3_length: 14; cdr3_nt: TGTGCCAGTAGTATATCCCAGAGCACAGATACGCAGTATTTT; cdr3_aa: CASSISQSTDTQYF
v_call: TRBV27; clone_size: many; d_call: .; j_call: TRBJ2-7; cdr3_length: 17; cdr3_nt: TGTGCCAGCAGTTTATCGGGGGGACAGCTACTCGCCTACGAGCAGTACTTC; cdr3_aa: CASSLSGGQLLAYEQYF
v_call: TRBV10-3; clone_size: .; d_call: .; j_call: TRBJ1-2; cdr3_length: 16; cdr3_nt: TGTGCCATCGGTCCCGGCTCAGGGGAGAAAGACTATGGCTACACCTTC; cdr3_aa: CAIGPGSGEKDYGYTF
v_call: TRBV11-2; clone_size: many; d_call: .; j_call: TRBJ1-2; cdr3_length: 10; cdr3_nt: TGTGCCAGCAGGAGAGGGGGCTACACCTTC; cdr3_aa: CASRRGGYTF
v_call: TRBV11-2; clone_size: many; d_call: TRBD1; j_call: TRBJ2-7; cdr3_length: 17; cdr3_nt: TGTGCCAGCAGCTTAGACTCCAGGACAGGGGTTCTCGACGAGCAGTACTTC; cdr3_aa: CASSLDSRTGVLDEQYF
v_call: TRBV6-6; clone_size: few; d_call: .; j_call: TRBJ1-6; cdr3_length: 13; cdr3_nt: TGTGCCAGCACCGGCGTGCAGTTCGGGGCCCTCCACTTT; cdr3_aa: CASTGVQFGALHF
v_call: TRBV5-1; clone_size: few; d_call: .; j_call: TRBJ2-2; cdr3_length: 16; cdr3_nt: TGCGCCAGCAGCCCACCCGCCACCCGAAGAACCGGGGAGCTGTTTTTT; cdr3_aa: CASSPPATRRTGELFF
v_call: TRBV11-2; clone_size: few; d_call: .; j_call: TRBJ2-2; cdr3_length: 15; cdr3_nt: TGTGCCAGCAGCTTAGTAGCACGTCCCCCCGGGGAGCTGTTTTTT; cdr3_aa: CASSLVARPPGELFF
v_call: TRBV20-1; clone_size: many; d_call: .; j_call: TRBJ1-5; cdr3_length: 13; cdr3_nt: TGCGGGAGCGGCCGCGCGGGCAATCAGCCCCAGCATTTT; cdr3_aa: CGSGRAGNQPQHF
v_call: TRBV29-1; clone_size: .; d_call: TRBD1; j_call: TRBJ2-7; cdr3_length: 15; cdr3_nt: TGCAGCGTCGAGGACCGGGACAGGGGGTCCTACGAGCAGTACTTC; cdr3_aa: CSVEDRDRGSYEQYF
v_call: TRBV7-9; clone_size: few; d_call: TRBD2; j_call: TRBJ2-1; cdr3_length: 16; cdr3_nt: TGTGCCAGCAGCCCGCCGGTAAGCGGGAGCCGGAATGAGCAGTTCTTC; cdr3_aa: CASSPPVSGSRNEQFF
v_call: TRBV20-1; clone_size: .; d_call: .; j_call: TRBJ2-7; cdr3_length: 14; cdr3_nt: TGCAGTGCTCGGGGCAGGGAGATCCCCTACGAGCAGTACTTC; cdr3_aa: CSARGREIPYEQYF
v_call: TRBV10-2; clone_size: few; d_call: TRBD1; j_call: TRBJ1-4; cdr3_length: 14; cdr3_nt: TGCGCCAGCAGTGCGACAGGGTATAATGAAAAACTGTTTTTT; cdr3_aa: CASSATGYNEKLFF
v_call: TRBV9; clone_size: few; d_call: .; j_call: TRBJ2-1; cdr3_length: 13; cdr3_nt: TGTGCCAGCAGCGCCAGGGGCTACAATGAGCAGTTCTTC; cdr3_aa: CASSARGYNEQFF
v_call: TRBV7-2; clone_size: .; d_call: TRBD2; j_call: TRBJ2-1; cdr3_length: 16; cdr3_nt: TGTGCCAGCAGCTTGGGACTAGCGGGATCCTACAATGAGCAGTTCTTC; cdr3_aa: CASSLGLAGSYNEQFF
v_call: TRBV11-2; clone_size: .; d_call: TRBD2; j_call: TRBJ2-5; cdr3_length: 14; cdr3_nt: TGTGCCAGCAGCACTCCCCTAGCGGAAGAGACCCAGTACTTC; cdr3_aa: CASSTPLAEETQYF
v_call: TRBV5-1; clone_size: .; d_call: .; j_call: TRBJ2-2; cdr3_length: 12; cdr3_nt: TGCGCCAGCCGGGCCAATCACGGGGAGCTGTTTTTT; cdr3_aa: CASRANHGELFF
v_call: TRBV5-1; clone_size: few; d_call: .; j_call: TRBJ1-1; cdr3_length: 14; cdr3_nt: TGCGCCAGCAGCTCCCTACAGGGTTCCACTGAAGCTTTCTTT; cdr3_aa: CASSSLQGSTEAFF
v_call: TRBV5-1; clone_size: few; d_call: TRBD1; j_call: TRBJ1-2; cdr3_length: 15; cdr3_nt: TGCGCCAGCAGCTTGGTCTCCGGGACAGGGGCCGGCTACACCTTC; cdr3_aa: CASSLVSGTGAGYTF
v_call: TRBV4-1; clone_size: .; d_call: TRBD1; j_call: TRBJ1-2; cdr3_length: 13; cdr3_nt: TGCGCCAGCAGCCCGACAGGGCACTATGGCTACACCTTC; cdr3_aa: CASSPTGHYGYTF
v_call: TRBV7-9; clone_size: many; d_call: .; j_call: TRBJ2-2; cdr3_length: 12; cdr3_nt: TGTGCCAGCAGCCCCGCCCCGGGGGAGCTGTTTTTT; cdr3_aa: CASSPAPGELFF
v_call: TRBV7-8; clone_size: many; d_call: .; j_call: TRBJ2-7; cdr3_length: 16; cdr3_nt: TGTGCCAGCAGCCACCTGGGGGACGCTTACTCCTACGAGCAGTACTTC; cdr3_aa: CASSHLGDAYSYEQYF
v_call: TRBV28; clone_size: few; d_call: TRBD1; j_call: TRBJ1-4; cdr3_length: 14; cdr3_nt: TGTGCCAGCAGCCGTCGACAGGGCCGTGAAAAACTGTTTTTT; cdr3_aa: CASSRRQGREKLFF
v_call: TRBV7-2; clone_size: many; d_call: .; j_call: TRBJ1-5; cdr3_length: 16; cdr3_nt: TGTGCCAGCAGCTTAGGGGTTCTATATAGCAATCAGCCCCAGCATTTT; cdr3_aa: CASSLGVLYSNQPQHF
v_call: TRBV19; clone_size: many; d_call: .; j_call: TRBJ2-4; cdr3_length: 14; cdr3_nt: TGTGCCAGTAAAGTTTCGGGAGCCAAAAACATTCAGTACTTC; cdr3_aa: CASKVSGAKNIQYF
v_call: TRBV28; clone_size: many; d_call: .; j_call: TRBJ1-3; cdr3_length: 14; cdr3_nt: TGTGCCAGCAGTTTAGAGGTGCCTGGAAACACCATATATTTT; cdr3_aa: CASSLEVPGNTIYF
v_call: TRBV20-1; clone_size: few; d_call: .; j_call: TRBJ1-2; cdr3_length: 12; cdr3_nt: TGCAGTCCCTTCTTAGGGCCGGCCGGCTACACCTTC; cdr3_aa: CSPFLGPAGYTF
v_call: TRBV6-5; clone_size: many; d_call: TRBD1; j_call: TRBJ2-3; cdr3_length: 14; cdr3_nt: TGTGCCAGCAGTCGACAGGGGAGCACAGATACGCAGTATTTT; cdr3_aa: CASSRQGSTDTQYF
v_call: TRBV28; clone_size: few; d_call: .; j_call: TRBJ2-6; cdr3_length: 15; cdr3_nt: TGTGCCAGCAGTTTGAGGCAGGCTGGGGCCAACGTCCTGACTTTC; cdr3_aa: CASSLRQAGANVLTF
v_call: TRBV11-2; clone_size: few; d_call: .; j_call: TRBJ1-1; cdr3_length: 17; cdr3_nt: TGTGCCAGCAGCCCCCAGGTGGGAGGGGGAGGGCGCACTGAAGCTTTCTTT; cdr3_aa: CASSPQVGGGGRTEAFF
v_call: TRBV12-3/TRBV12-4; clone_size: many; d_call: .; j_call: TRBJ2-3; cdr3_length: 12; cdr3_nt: TGTGCCAGCAGTGGCCTCTCTGATACGCAGTATTTT; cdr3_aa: CASSGLSDTQYF
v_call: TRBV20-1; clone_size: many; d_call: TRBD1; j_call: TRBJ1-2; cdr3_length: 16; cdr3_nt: TGCAGTGCTAGTAAAGGACAGGGGGCTGGAAACTATGGCTACACCTTC; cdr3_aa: CSASKGQGAGNYGYTF
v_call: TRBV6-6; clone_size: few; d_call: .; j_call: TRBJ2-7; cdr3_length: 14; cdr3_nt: TGTGCCAGCAGTTACTCGGGACCAGGCTACGAGCAGTACTTC; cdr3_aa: CASSYSGPGYEQYF
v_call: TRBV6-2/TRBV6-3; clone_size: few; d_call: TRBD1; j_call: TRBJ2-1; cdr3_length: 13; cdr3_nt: TGTGCCAGCAAGGGACAGGGCGACCATGAGCAGTTCTTC; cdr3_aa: CASKGQGDHEQFF
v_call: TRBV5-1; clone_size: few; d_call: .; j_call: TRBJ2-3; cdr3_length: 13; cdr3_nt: TGCGCCAGCAGCTTGGCCGATAGAAATACGCAGTATTTT; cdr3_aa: CASSLADRNTQYF
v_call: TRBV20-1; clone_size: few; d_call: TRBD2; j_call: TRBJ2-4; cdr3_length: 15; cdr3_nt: TGCAGTGCGCCGGGGGGAATGCTAGCCAAAAACATTCAGTACTTC; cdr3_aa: CSAPGGMLAKNIQYF
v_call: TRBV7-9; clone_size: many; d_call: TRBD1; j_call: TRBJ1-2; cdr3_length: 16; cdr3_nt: TGTGCCAGCGTCGAGGCAGGGACAGGGCCTAACTATGGCTACACCTTC; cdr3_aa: CASVEAGTGPNYGYTF
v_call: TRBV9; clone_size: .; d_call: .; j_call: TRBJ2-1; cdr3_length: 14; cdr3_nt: TGTGCCAGCAAAGCGACGACTACCTACAATGAGCAGTTCTTC; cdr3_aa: CASKATTTYNEQFF
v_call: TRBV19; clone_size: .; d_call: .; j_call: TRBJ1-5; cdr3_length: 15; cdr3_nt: TGTGCCAGTAGCCAATATGGGGATGGAAATCAGCCCCAGCATTTT; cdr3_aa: CASSQYGDGNQPQHF
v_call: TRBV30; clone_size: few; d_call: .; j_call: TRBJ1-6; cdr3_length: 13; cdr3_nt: TGTGCCTGGAGTACGGGGGGGGATTCACCCCTCCACTTT; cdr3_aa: CAWSTGGDSPLHF
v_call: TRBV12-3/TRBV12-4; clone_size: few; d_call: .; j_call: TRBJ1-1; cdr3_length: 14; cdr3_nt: TGTGCCAGCAGTTTACCGGGACTCCCCACTGAAGCTTTCTTT; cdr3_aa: CASSLPGLPTEAFF
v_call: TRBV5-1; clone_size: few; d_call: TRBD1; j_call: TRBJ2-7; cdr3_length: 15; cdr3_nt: TGCGCCAGCAGCCCAAGACAGGGATCGTCGTACGAGCAGTACTTC; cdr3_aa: CASSPRQGSSYEQYF
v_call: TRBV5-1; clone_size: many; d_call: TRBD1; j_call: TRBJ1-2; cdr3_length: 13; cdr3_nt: TGCGCCAGCAGCGCGGGACAGGGGGAAGGCTACACCTTC; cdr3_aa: CASSAGQGEGYTF
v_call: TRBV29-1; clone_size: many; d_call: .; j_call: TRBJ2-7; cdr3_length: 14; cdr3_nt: TGCAGCGTCACAGGGTCTCGAAGCTCCTACGAGCAGTACTTC; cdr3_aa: CSVTGSRSSYEQYF